The subject of this entry is one TCR beta chain. No antigen is known for it. Germline-derived CDR1 and CDR2 are SNHLY and FYNNEI. Trimming left V 7 bases short and J 6 bases short, with 10 bases between. The CDR3 loop spans 13 amino acids. The data are from a study of shared clonotypes between healthy human individuals. Study-level points and caveats: Blood was the sole source, and tissue repertoires probably differ.

Profiling relied on immunoSEQ multiplex PCR, and the TCRdb table lists in-frame clones only, not all of them. The data show some 2 million clones, roughly 96% seen once. Source material: naive CD4+ T cells sorted from blood. Subset specified: CD45RA+ positively selected. The sequence was obtained from a young man in good health. The V call is TRBV2, the J call TRBJ1-6; D gene unclear. In DNA form, the CDR3 reads TGTGCCAGCATCGTTCGGATTAATTCACCCCTCCACTTT. Translation: CASIVRINSPLHF.